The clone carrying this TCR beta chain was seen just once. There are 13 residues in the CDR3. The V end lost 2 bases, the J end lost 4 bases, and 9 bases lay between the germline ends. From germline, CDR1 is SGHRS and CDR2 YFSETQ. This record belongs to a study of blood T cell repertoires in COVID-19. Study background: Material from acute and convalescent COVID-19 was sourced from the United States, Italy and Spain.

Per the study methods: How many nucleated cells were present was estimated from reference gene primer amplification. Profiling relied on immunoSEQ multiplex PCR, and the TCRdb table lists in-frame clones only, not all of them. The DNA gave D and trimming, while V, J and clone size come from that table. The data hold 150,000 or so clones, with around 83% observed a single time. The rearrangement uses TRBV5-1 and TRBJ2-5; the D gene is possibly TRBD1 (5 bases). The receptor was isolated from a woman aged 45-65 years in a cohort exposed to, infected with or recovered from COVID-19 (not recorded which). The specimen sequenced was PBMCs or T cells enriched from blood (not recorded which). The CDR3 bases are TGCGCCAGCAGCTTATCAGGGTCAGAGACCCAGTACTTC. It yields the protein CASSLSGSETQYF.